The 15 T cell receptor beta chains reported below all come from one sample, sequenced in a study of identical twins. TCRdb re-called the 5' RACE reads through MiXCR, storing one row per CDR3 protein. The sample records 250,000 or so distinct CDR3 sequences, around 8.8% being singletons. The same specimen was also included in a second study, on yellow fever vaccine responses in identical twins.

Material for sequencing was CD8+ T cells sorted from blood. All receptors come from a woman between 18 and 29 years old in good health.

This clonotype was recorded a few times. The chain has TRBV7-6 and TRBJ2-2; the match to TRBD1 covers 7 bases. The V gene's germline CDR1 is SGHVS and CDR2 FNYEAQ. V gave up 5 bases and J gave up 0 bases; unmatched junction bases: 9. This CDR3 is built from 17 residues. In DNA form, the CDR3 reads TGTGCCAGCAGCGACATATACAGGGGTTCGAACACCGGGGAGCTGTTTTTT. Amino acid sequence: CASSDIYRGSNTGELFF.

The rearrangement uses TRBV6-4 and TRBJ2-3, with TRBD1 identical over 9 bases. V shed 3 bases, J shed 0 bases, and the junction held 7 bases outside the gene matches. The germline V gene encodes CDR1 MRHNA and CDR2 SNTAGT. The CDR3 runs to 17 residues. CDR3: CASSEGAGQGSTDTQYF. CDR3 DNA: TGTGCCAGCAGTGAGGGGGCGGGACAGGGCAGCACAGATACGCAGTATTTT.

This clonotype was seen many times. The rearrangement links TRBV4-3 to TRBJ2-1; D gene unclear. V was cut by 1 base and J by 8 bases, with 6 bases left in between. CDR3 length: 12 residues. Germline V gives CDR1 LGHNA, CDR2 YSLEER. CDR3 amino acids: CASSQVSYEQFF. CDR3 bases: TGCGCCAGCAGCCAAGTTTCTTATGAGCAGTTCTTC.

V is TRBV14 and J is TRBJ2-1; 8 bases match TRBD2. The germline V gene has CDR1 SGHDN and CDR2 FVKESK. This CDR3 is 17 amino acids long. V lost 4 bases to trimming and J lost 4 bases; unmatched junction nucleotides: 12. CDR3: CASSPSLSGETYNEQFF. The CDR3 DNA reads as TGTGCCAGCAGCCCATCCCTTAGCGGGGAAACTTACAATGAGCAGTTCTTC.

V and J are TRBV20-1 and TRBJ2-1, with 8 bases aligning to TRBD2. The junction had 4 bases not matched to a gene; V was cut back by 1 base and J by 2 bases. The CDR3 consists of 15 residues. Germline V gives CDR1 DFQATT, CDR2 SNEGSKA (reference sequence). The chain's CDR3 is CSARALADTYNEQFF. As DNA, the CDR3 is TGCAGTGCTAGAGCACTAGCGGACACCTACAATGAGCAGTTCTTC.

This clonotype was seen only a few times. The chain combines TRBV27 with TRBJ2-3, with D possibly matching TRBD1 (6 bases). The CDR3 covers 14 residues. Deletions cut 6 bases from V and 2 bases from J, with 12 bases between. Germline-derived CDR1 and CDR2 are MNHEY and SMNVEV (reference sequence). CDR3 amino acids: CASSRDIYTDTQYF. The CDR3 nucleotides are TGTGCCAGCAGCCGGGACATTTACACAGATACGCAGTATTTT.

This clonotype was seen a handful of times. This chain joins TRBV11-2 and TRBJ2-7; no clear D gene. V lost 3 bases and J lost 5, with 29 bases in between. The CDR3 has 19 residues. Looked up from germline, CDR1 is SGHAT and CDR2 is FQNNGV. The CDR3 DNA sequence: TGTGCCAGCAGCTTCCGGGCCGCTCCGGCCGCCCGAACGGATAACGAGCAGTACTTC. Translating gives CASSFRAAPAARTDNEQYF. The whole variable domain, remainder taken from reference TRBV11-2 and TRBJ2-7, is EAGVAQSPRYKIIEKRQSVAFWCNPISGHATLYWYQQILGQGPKLLIQFQNNGVVDDSQLPKDRFSAERLKGVDSTLKIQPAKLEDSAVYLCASSFRAAPAARTDNEQYFGPGTRLTVT.

This clonotype was seen repeatedly, ten times or more. This chain links TRBV11-2 with TRBJ2-7; TRBD2 matches 9 bases. Trimming cost V 2 bases and J 3 bases; bases outside gene matches: 5. Germline V gives CDR1 SGHAT, CDR2 FQNNGV. CDR3 size: 15 residues. The CDR3 DNA reads TGTGCCAGCAGCTTATGGACTAGCGTAGACTACGAGCAGTACTTC. It yields the protein CASSLWTSVDYEQYF.

CDR3 sequence (DNA): TGTGCCAGCACCTGGGCCGAGGTAGGGTCCAATGAGCAGTTCTTC. As protein: CASTWAEVGSNEQFF. The chain recombines TRBV6-2 or TRBV6-3 with TRBJ2-1; the D is unclear. This CDR3 region has 15 residues. Germline V gives CDR1 MNHEY, CDR2 SVGEGT. Deletions cut 7 bases from V and 6 bases from J, with 19 bases between.

Many counts were recorded for this clonotype. The CDR3 coding sequence is TGTGCCAGCAGCCTCACAGAATTATACCGGGACCGCGGGGAGACCCAGTACTTC. It translates to CASSLTELYRDRGETQYF. The chain uses TRBV4-2 and TRBJ2-5; D possibly uses TRBD1 or TRBD2 (5 bases each). Germline values: CDR1 LGHNA, CDR2 YNFKEQ. V lost 4 bases, J lost 5 bases, and 26 bases lay in between. The CDR3 is 18 residues long.

This clonotype was picked up a small number of times. This rearrangement joins TRBV9 to TRBJ2-2; tentative D call: TRBD2 (5 bases). The CDR3 sequence is 14 residues long. Germline V CDR1 and CDR2: SGDLS, YYNGEE. V was pared by 5 bases and J by 6 bases, with 14 bases between. CDR3 DNA: TGTGCCAGCAGTAGCTGGGGAGCATCCGGGGAGCTGTTTTTT. This encodes CASSSWGASGELFF. Full variable domain (remainder filled in from reference TRBV9 and TRBJ2-2): DSGVTQTPKHLITATGQRVTLRCSPRSGDLSVYWYQQSLDQGLQFLIQYYNGEERAKGNILERFSAQQFPDLHSELNLSSLELGDSALYFCASSSWGASGELFFGEGSRLTVL.

The sample holds a few counts of this clonotype. The chain employs TRBV5-1 and TRBJ2-3; 8 bases line up with TRBD1. The J segment lost 4 bases and the V segment lost 7 bases, leaving 11 bases of the junction unmatched. There are 15 residues in the CDR3. CDR1 and CDR2 (germline): SGHRS, YFSETQ. The CDR3 is CASANSQGVSDTQYF. The CDR3 DNA reads as TGCGCCAGCGCTAACTCACAGGGGGTATCAGATACGCAGTATTTT.

Ten or more counts support this clonotype. The chain recombines TRBV12-3 or TRBV12-4 with TRBJ2-7; D remains ambiguous. This CDR3 region has 13 residues. V lost 0 bases and J 7 bases, leaving 10 bases between the germline ends. In DNA, the CDR3 is TGTGCCAGCAGTTTAGCAGCCGTTCGTGAGCAGTACTTC. Translation gives CASSLAAVREQYF.

This clonotype appeared many times. The chain uses TRBV5-1 and TRBJ2-7; 10 nucleotides align to TRBD2. CDR3 length: 15 amino acids. J was trimmed by 4 bases and V by 0 bases; bases with no gene match: 4. Germline CDR1 and CDR2: SGHRS and YFSETQ. The CDR3 sequence is CASSLEVAGGYEQYF. CDR3 nucleotide sequence: TGCGCCAGCAGCTTGGAAGTAGCGGGAGGATACGAGCAGTACTTC.

This clonotype has just a few counts. This sequence joins TRBV28 and TRBJ2-1, with D possibly TRBD2 on 5 matching bases. The CDR3 is made up of 13 amino acids. The germline CDR1 and CDR2 sequences are MDHEN and SYDVKM. Trimming left V 3 bases short and J 9 bases short, with 12 bases between. The CDR3 sequence: CASSLTAAGEQFF. The CDR3 DNA is TGTGCCAGCAGTTTGACGGCGGCGGGTGAGCAGTTCTTC.